This T cell receptor (beta chain) was obtained from a study of shared clonotypes between healthy human individuals. Terminally differentiated effector memory CD45RA+ cells were excluded from the naive CD8 cells, which were CD45RO-negative and positively selected for CCR7. Recent acute infections and vaccinations were absent in the healthy HIV-negative adult donors. Caucasian adults living in Nashville, Tennessee, provided all samples. The germline V gene encodes CDR1 SNHLY and CDR2 FYNNEI. Between the trimmed V and J ends, which lost 8 bases and 6 bases, there was a span of 4 bases. This CDR3 has 10 residues. The DNA input per sorted-subset replicate PCR was approximately 210 ng, corresponding to around 28,000 T cell genomes. Per the original methods: For the immunoSEQ data, sequences were junction-only without quality scores, so filtering differed. Only in-frame clones appear in the TCRdb table, and some are missing; sequencing was by immunoSEQ multiplex PCR. That table supplies the V and J calls and clone size; D and trimming were determined from the DNA. This table has hundreds of thousands of clones, roughly 96% appearing once.

The sample taken for sequencing was naive CD8+ T cells sorted from blood. This receptor was obtained from a woman under 40 in good health. The rearrangement links TRBV2 to TRBJ1-4; D unclear. The CDR3 region has the DNA TGTGCCAGCGGGTATGAAAAACTGTTTTTT. It specifies CASGYEKLFF. Filled out from reference TRBV2 and TRBJ1-4, the complete variable domain reads EPEVTQTPSHQVTQMGQEVILRCVPISNHLYFYWYRQILGQKVEFLVSFYNNEISEKSEIFDDQFSVERPDGSNFTLKIRSTKLEDSAMYFCASGYEKLFFGSGTQLSVL.